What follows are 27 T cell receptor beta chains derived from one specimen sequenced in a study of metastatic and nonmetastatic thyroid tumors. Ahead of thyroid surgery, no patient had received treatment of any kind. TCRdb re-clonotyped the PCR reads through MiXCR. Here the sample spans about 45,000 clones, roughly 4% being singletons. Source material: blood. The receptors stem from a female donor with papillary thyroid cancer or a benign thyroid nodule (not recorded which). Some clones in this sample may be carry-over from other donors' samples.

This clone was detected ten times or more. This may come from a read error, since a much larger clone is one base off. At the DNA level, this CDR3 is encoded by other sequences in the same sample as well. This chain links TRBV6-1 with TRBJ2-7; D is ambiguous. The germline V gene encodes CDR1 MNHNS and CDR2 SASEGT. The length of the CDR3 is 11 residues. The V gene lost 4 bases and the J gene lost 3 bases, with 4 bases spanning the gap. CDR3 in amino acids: CASSGGYEQYF. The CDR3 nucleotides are TGTGCCAGCAGTGGGGGCTACGAGCAGTACTTC.

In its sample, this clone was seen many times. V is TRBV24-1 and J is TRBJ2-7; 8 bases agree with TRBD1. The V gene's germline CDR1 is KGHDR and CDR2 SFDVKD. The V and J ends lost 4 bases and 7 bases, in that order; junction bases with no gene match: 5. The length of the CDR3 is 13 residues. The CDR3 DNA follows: TGTGCCACCAGTGAAGGACAGGGTTCGGAGCAGTACTTC. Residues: CATSEGQGSEQYF.

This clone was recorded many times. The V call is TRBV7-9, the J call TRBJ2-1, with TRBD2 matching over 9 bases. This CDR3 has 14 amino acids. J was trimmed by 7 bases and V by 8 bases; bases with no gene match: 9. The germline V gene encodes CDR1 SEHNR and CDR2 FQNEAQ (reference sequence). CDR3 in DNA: TGTGCCAGCGGCCCCGGGAGCGGGAGGAATGAGCAGTTCTTC. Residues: CASGPGSGRNEQFF.

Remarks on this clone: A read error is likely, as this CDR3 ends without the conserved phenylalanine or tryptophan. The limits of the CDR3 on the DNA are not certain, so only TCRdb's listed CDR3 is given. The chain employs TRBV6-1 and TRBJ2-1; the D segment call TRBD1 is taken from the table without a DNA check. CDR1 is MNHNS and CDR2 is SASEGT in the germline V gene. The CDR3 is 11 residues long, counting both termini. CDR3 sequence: CASLRGRILYL.

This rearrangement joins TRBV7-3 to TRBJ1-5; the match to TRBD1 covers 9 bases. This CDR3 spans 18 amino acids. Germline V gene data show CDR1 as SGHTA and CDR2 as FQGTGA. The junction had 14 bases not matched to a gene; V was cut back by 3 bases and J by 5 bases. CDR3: CASSLTGGGQGAYQPQHF. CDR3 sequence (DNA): TGTGCCAGCAGCTTGACAGGGGGGGGACAGGGTGCTTATCAGCCCCAGCATTTT.

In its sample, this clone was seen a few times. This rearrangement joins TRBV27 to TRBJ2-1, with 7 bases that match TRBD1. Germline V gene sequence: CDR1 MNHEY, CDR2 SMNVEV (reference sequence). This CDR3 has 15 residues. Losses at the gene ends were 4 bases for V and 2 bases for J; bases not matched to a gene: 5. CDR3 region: CASSSGTVAYNEQFF. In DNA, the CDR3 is TGTGCCAGCAGTTCCGGGACAGTCGCCTACAATGAGCAGTTCTTC.

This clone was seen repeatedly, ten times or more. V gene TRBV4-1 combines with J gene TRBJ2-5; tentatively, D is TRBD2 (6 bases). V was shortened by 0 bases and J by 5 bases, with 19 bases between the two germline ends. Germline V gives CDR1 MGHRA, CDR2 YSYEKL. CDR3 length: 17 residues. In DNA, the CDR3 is TGCGCCAGCAGCCAAGATCTGGTGGGAGTGGGGAGGGAGACCCAGTACTTC. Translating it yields CASSQDLVGVGRETQYF.

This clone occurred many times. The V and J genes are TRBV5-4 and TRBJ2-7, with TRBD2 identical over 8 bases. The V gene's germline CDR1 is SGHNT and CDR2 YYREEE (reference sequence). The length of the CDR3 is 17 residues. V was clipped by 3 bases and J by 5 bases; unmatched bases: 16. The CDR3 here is CASSSQHVAGRSNEQYF. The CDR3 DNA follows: TGTGCCAGCAGCTCCCAACATGTAGCGGGAAGGAGTAACGAGCAGTACTTC.

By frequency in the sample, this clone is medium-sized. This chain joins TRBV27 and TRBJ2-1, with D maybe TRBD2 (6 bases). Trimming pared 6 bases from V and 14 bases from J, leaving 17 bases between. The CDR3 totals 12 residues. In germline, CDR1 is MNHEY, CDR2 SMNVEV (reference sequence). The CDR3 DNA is TGTGCCAGCAGGGCCCGACGTGGGGAGGAGTTCTTC. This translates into CASRARRGEEFF.

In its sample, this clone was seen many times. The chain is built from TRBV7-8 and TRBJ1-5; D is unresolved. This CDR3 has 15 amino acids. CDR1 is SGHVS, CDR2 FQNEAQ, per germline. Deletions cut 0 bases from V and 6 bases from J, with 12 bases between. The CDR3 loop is CASSLAGPSGQPQHF. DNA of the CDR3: TGTGCCAGCAGCTTAGCTGGGCCGTCGGGTCAGCCCCAGCATTTT. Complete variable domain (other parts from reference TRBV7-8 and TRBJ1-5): GAGVSQSPRYKVAKRGQDVALRCDPISGHVSLFWYQQALGQGPEFLTYFQNEAQLDKSGLPSDRFFAERPEGSVSTLKIQRTQQEDSAVYLCASSLAGPSGQPQHFGDGTRLSIL.

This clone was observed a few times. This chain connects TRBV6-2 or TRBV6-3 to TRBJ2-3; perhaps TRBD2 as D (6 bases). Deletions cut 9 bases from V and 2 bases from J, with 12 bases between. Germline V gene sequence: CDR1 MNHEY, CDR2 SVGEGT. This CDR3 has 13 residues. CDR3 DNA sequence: TGTGCCAGTAGTGCGGGGATCACAGATACGCAGTATTTT. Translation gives CASSAGITDTQYF.

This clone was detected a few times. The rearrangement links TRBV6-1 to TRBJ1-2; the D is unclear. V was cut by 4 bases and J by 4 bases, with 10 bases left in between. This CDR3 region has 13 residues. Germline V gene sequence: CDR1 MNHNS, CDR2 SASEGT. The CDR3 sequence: CASSGASFYGYTF. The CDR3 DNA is TGTGCCAGCAGTGGCGCCAGCTTCTATGGCTACACCTTC.

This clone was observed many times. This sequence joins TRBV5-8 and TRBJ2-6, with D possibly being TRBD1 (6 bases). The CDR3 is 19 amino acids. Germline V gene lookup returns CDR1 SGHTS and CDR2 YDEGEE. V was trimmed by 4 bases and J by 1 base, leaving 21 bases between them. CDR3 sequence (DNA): TGTGCCAGCAGCGAATACCAACGCAACAGGGAATCTGGGGCCAACGTCCTGACTTTC. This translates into CASSEYQRNRESGANVLTF.

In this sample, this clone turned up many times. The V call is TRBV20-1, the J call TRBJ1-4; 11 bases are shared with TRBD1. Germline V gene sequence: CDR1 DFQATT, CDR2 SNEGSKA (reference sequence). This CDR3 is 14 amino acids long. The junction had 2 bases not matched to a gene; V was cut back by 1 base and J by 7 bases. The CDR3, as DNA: TGCAGTGCTAGAGGGGGGACAGGGGGTGAAAAACTGTTTTTT. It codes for CSARGGTGGEKLFF.

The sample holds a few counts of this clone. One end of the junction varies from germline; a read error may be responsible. CDR3 DNA sequence: TGTGCCATCAGCCCCCGTGACACCGGGGAGCCGTTTTTT. This sequence encodes CAISPRDTGEPFF. The chain couples TRBV9 to TRBJ2-2; D is possibly TRBD2 (5 bases). This CDR3 spans 13 amino acids. Germline CDR1 SGDLS, CDR2 YYNGEE.

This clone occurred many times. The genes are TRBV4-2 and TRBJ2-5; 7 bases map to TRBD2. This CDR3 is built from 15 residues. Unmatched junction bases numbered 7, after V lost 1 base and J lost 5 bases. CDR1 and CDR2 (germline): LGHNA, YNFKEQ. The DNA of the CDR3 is TGTGCCAGCAGCCAAGCGGCGGGAGTTCACGAGACCCAGTACTTC. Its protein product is CASSQAAGVHETQYF.

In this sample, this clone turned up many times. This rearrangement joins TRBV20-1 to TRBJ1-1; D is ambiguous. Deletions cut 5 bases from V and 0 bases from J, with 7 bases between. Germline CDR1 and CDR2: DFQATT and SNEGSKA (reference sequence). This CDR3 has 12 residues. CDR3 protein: CSARLLNTEAFF. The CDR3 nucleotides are TGCAGTGCTCGCCTACTGAACACTGAAGCTTTCTTT.

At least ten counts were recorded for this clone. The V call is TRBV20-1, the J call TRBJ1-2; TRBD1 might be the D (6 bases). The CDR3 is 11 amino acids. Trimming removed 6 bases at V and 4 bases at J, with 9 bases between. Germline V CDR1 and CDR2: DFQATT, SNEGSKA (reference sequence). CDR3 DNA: TGCAGTGCCGAGACAGGCTATGGCTACACCTTC. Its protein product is CSAETGYGYTF.

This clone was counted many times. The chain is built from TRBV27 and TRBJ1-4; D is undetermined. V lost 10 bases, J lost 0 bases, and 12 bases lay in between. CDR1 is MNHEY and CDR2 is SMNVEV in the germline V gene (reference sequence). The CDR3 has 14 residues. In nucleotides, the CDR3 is TGTGCCACCCGAGTGCGGGCAACTAATGAAAAACTGTTTTTT. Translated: CATRVRATNEKLFF.

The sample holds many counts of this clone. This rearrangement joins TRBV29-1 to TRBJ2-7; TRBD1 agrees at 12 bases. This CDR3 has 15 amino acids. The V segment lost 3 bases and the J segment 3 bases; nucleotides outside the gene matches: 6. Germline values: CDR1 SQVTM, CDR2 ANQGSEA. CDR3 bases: TGCAGCGTTGAGGCGGGACAGGGGGCGGTCTACGAGCAGTACTTC. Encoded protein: CSVEAGQGAVYEQYF.

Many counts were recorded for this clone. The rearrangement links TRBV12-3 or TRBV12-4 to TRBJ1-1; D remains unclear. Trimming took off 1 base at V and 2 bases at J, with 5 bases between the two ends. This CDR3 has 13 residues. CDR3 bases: TGTGCCAGCAGTTTAGGCACAAACACTGAAGCTTTCTTT. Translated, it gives CASSLGTNTEAFF.

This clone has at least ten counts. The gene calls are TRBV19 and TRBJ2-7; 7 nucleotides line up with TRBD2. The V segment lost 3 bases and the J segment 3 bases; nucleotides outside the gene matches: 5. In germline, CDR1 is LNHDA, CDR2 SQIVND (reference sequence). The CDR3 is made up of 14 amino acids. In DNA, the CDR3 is TGTGCCAGTAGTATCCCCGGGAGGTTCTACGAGCAGTACTTC. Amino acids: CASSIPGRFYEQYF. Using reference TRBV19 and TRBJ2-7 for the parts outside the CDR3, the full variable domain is DGGITQSPKYLFRKEGQNVTLSCEQNLNHDAMYWYRQDPGQGLRLIYYSQIVNDFQKGDIAEGYSVSREKKESFPLTVTSAQKNPTAFYLCASSIPGRFYEQYFGPGTRLTVT.

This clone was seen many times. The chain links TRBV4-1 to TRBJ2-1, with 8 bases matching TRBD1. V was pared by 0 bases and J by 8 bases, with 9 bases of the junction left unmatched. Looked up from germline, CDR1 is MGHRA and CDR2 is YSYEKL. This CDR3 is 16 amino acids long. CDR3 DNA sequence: TGCGCCAGCAGCCAAGATCGGCAGGGGGCGGCACATGAGCAGTTCTTC. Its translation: CASSQDRQGAAHEQFF.

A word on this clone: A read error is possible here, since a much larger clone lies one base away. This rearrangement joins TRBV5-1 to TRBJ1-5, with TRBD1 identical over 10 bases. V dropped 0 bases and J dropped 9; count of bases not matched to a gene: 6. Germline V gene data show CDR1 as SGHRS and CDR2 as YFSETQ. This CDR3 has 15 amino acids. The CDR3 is CASSLGGQGHWPQHF. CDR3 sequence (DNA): TGCGCCAGCAGCTTGGGGGGACAGGGGCATTGGCCCCAGCATTTT.

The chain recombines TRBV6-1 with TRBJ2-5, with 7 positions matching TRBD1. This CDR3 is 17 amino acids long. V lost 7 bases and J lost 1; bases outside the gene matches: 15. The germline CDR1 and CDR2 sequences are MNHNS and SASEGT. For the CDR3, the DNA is TGTGCCAGCAACCCCAGGCTCAAGACAGGGTTCCAAGAGACCCAGTACTTC. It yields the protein CASNPRLKTGFQETQYF.

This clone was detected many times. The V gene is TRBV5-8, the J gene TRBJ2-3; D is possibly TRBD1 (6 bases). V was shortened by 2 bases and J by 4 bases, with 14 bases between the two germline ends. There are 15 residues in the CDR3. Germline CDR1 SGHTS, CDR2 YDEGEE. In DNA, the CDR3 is TGTGCCAGCAGCTTTTGGACAGAGAGGGCAGATACGCAGTATTTT. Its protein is CASSFWTERADTQYF.

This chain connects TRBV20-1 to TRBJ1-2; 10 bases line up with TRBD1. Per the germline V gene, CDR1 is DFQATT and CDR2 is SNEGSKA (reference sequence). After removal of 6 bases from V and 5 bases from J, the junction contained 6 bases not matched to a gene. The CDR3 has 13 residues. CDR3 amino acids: CSASPGQGYGYTF. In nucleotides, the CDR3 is TGCAGTGCCAGCCCGGGACAGGGGTATGGCTACACCTTC.